A selection of T cell receptor beta chains follows, all from one sample in a study of CD8 T cells in ankylosing spondylitis. TCRdb called the 5' RACE reads again in MiXCR, with one record for every CDR3 protein. Of around 180,000 distinct CDR3 sequences in the sample, 10% to 15% were seen once. The sequenced material came from blood, either unsorted or a sorted T cell fraction (not recorded which). The receptors were sampled from a female donor with ankylosing spondylitis or in good health (not recorded which). CDR3s leave out the opening cysteine and the closing phenylalanine or tryptophan. Some rows have no size entry. The others give once, few or many, or a class for an expanded clone.

j_call v_call clone_size cdr3_aa
TRBJ1-2 TRBV7-2 few ASSPEGPYGYT
TRBJ2-7 TRBV7-9 - ASSPEGSHEQY
TRBJ2-7 TRBV2 many ASRPPGSGSSYEQY
TRBJ2-5 TRBV15 - ATSERERMLQETQY
TRBJ2-5 TRBV4-3 many ASSPRAGEVGETQY
TRBJ2-2 TRBV5-1 many ASSSTSGGDTGELF
TRBJ2-3 TRBV28 - ASSDGSVVSDTQY
TRBJ1-5 TRBV10-3 many AISEGEGNQPQH
TRBJ1-1 TRBV29-1 few SVDRGGTEAF
TRBJ1-2 TRBV12-3/TRBV12-4 few ASSLCGNYGYT
TRBJ2-2 TRBV20-1 - SATGLAGGGTGELF
TRBJ2-7 TRBV6-6 many ASSGTAYEQY
TRBJ2-2 TRBV12-3/TRBV12-4 - ASSLGLAGGHTGELF
TRBJ2-1 TRBV4-2 many ASSQTSGGGNEQF
TRBJ1-2 TRBV29-1 many SATTGANYGYT
TRBJ2-3 TRBV7-2 many ASSLSRGTDTQY
TRBJ1-6 TRBV7-8 many ASSFPRVGGAGSYNSPLH
TRBJ2-7 TRBV5-1 many ASSLVSGRITYEQY
TRBJ2-1 TRBV29-1 many SVAATLLYNEQF
TRBJ1-2 TRBV5-4 - ASSLDGQGGYT
TRBJ1-2 TRBV7-8 many ASSLMGVTSYGYT
TRBJ1-1 TRBV27 - ASSTRQRSEAF